The rows below give T cell receptor beta chains drawn from one sample of a study of cytomegalovirus exposure and HLA in healthy donors. Sequenced by immunoSEQ multiplex PCR; TCRdb stores in-frame clones only, minus some. Of some 110,000 clones listed, 85% to 95% are singletons. Sequencing was carried out using PBMCs. The receptor set was obtained from a woman aged 18 to 35 in good health and CMV-seronegative. The CDR3 runs from the conserved cysteine through the conserved F or W. A D gene is named only where the DNA matches it firmly.

v_gene,d_gene,CDR3aa
TRBV27,-,CASSPGGLYEQYF
TRBV13,TRBD2,CASSFGGSYEQYF
TRBV7-9,-,CASRVQGGERTQYF
TRBV2,-,CASSDGRTTNIQYF
TRBV28,-,CASSSSPLGGKNSPLHF
TRBV5-6,-,CASSRDRGYSGNTIYF
TRBV29-1,-,CSAPGVSTDTQYF
TRBV2,-,CASSEEVGLYNEQFF
TRBV6-5,TRBD2,CASSSGGSSYEQYF
TRBV10-3,TRBD1,CAISEGDREGKKLFF
TRBV5-1,-,CASSFNGALTDTQYF
TRBV27,-,CASSSLGGRGDQPQHF
TRBV2,TRBD1,CASSQQGPPGELFF
TRBV10-3,TRBD1,CAISESGTGERAFF
TRBV5-4,TRBD1,CASRPRGRETQYF
TRBV5-1,-,CASSEDSHGYTF
TRBV5-1,-,CASSLEVAVTDTQYF
TRBV6-1,TRBD2,CASSELAGGPETQYF